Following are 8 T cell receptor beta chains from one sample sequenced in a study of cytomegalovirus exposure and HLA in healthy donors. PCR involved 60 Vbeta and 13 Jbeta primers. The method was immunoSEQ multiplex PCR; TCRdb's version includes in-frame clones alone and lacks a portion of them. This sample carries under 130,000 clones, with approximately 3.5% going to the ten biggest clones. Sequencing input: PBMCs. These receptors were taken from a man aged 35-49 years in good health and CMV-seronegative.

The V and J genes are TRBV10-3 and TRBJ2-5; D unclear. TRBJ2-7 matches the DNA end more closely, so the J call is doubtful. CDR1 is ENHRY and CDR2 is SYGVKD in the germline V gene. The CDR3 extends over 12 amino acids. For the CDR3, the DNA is TGTGCCATCAGTGAGCAGGTCTACGAGCAGTACTTC. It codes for CAISEQVYEQYF.

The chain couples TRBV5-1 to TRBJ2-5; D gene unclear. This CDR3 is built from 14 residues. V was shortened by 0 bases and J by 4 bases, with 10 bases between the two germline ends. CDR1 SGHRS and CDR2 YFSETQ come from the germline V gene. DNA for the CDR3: TGCGCCAGCAGCTTGGCCGGGTCGACAGAGACCCAGTACTTC. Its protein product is CASSLAGSTETQYF.

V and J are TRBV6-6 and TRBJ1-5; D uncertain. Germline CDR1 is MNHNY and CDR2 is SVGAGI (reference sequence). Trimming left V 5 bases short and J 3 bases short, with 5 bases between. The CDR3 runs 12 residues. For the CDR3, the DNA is TGTGCCAGCAGTGACAACAATCAGCCCCAGCATTTT. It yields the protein CASSDNNQPQHF.

The CDR3 sequence: CASSLLSTREKLFF. The CDR3 DNA sequence: TGTGCCAGCAGCTTACTAAGTACGAGGGAAAAACTGTTTTTT. The chain recombines TRBV7-2 with TRBJ1-4; D is unclear. V lost 2 bases to trimming and J lost 8 bases, with 12 bases between them. Germline CDR1 and CDR2: SGHTA and FQGNSA. The CDR3 extends over 14 amino acids.

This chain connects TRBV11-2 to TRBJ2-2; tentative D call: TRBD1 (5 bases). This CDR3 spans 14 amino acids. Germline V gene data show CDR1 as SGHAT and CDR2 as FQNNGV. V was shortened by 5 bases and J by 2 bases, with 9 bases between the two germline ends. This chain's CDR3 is CASSHGHNTGELFF. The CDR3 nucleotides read TGTGCCAGCAGCCACGGACATAACACCGGGGAGCTGTTTTTT.

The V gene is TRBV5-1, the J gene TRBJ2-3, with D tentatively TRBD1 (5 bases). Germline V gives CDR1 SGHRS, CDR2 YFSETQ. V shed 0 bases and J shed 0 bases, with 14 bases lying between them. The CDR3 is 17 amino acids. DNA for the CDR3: TGCGCCAGCAGCTTGGAAACAGGCGTCGCTAGCACAGATACGCAGTATTTT. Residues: CASSLETGVASTDTQYF. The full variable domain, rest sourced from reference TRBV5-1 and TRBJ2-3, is KAGVTQTPRYLIKTRGQQVTLSCSPISGHRSVSWYQQTPGQGLQFLFEYFSETQRNKGNFPGRFSGRQFSNSRSEMNVSTLELGDSALYLCASSLETGVASTDTQYFGPGTRLTVL.

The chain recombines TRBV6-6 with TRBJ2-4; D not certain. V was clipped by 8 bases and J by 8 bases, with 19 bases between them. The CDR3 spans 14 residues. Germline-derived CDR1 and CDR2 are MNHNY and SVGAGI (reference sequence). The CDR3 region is CASRITPNADIQYF. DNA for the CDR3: TGTGCCAGCCGAATCACGCCTAATGCGGACATTCAGTACTTC.

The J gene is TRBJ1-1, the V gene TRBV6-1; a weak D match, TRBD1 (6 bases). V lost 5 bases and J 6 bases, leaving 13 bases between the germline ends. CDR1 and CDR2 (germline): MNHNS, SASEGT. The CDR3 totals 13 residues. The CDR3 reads CASSPLQGSEAFF. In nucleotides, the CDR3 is TGTGCCAGCAGTCCTTTACAGGGATCTGAAGCTTTCTTT.